This T cell receptor (beta chain) was identified during a study of beta chain features in type 1 diabetes. Since all of the isolated RNA was reverse transcribed, expressed TCRB transcripts were what got sequenced. Clones were read by immunoSEQ multiplex PCR, and TCRdb kept only the in-frame ones, dropping some. The repertoire holds 400,000 or so clones, with 10% to 15% as singletons. About 110 mL of blood, on average, came from one heparinised draw per donor. General study points: Within each of all four CD4+ subsets, Type 1 diabetes patients had TCRB CDR3s that were moderately but significantly shorter. There was a possibility that cDNA sequencing over-represented cells with high TCR expression.

Only a few counts were recorded for this clone. Antigen unknown. Source material: naive CD4+ T cells from blood. The receptor comes from a woman aged 18-35 years with type 1 diabetes.

The CDR3 region is CASSPWTGSGVGQYF. The CDR3 nucleotides are TGTGCCAGCAGTCCCTGGACAGGAAGTGGAGTAGGGCAGTACTTC. This chain links TRBV27 with TRBJ2-7; 7 bases fit TRBD1. In germline, CDR1 is MNHEY, CDR2 SMNVEV (reference sequence). The ends lost 5 bases at V and 9 bases at J; junction bases unmatched: 16. CDR3 length equals 15 residues.